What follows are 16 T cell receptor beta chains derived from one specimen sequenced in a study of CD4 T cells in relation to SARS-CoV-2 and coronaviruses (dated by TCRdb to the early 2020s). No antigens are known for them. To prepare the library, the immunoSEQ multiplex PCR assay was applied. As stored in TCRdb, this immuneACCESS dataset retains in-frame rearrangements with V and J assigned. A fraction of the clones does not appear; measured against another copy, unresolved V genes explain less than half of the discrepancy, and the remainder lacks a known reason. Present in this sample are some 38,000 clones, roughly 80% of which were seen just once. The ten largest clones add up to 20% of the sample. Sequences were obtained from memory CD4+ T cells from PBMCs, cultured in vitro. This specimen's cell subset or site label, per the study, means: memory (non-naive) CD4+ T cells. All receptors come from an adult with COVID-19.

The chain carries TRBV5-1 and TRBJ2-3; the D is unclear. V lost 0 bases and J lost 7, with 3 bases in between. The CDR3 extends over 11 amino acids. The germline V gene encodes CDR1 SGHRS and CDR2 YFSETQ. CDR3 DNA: TGCGCCAGCAGCTTGGAGAATACGCAGTATTTT. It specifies CASSLENTQYF.

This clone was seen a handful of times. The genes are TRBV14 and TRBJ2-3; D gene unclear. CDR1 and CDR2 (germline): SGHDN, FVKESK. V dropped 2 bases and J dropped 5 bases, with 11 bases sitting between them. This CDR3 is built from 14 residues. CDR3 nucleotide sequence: TGTGCCAGCAGCCAAAGGAGACTTGGAGATACGCAGTATTTT. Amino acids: CASSQRRLGDTQYF.

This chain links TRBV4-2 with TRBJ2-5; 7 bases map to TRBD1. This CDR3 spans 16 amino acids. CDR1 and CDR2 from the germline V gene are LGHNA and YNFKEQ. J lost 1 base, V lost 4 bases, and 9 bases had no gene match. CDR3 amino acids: CASSRKFGDSQETQYF. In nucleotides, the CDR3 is TGTGCCAGCAGCCGTAAATTTGGGGACAGCCAAGAGACCCAGTACTTC.

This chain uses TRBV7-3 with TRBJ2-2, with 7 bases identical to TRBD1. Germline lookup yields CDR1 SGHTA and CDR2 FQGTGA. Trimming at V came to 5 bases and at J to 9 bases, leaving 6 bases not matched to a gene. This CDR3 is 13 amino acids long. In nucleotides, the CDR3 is TGTGCCAGCAGCGTGACAGGGCAGAGGGAGCTGTTTTTT. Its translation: CASSVTGQRELFF.

The CDR3 region is CATSDSGTSTETQYF. CDR3 sequence (DNA): TGTGCCACCAGTGACTCTGGGACTAGCACGGAGACCCAGTACTTC. V and J are TRBV24-1 and TRBJ2-5; 9 bases are a match to TRBD2. CDR1 and CDR2 from the germline V gene are KGHDR and SFDVKD. CDR3 length equals 15 residues. J was trimmed by 5 bases and V by 4 bases; bases with no gene match: 7.

DNA for the CDR3: TGTGCCAGCAGAGGAGCGGATTCCTACGAGCAGTACTTC. Translating it yields CASRGADSYEQYF. The J gene is TRBJ2-7, the V gene TRBV2, with TRBD2 as a possible D gene (5 bases). CDR3 length: 13 amino acids. V was cut by 6 bases and J by 1 base, with 10 bases left in between. Germline V lookup: CDR1 SNHLY, CDR2 FYNNEI.

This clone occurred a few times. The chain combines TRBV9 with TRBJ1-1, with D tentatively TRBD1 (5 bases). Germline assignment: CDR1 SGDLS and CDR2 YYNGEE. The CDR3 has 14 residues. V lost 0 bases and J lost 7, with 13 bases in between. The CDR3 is CASSVGGEGGEAFF. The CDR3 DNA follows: TGTGCCAGCAGCGTAGGGGGGGAGGGAGGTGAAGCTTTCTTT. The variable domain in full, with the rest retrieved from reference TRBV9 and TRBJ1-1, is DSGVTQTPKHLITATGQRVTLRCSPRSGDLSVYWYQQSLDQGLQFLIQYYNGEERAKGNILERFSAQQFPDLHSELNLSSLELGDSALYFCASSVGGEGGEAFFGQGTRLTVV.

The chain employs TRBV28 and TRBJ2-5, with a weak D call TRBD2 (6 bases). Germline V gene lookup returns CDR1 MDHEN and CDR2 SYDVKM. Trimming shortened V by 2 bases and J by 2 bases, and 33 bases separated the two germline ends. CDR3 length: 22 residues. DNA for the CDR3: TGTGCCAGCAGTTTAACGTTTCTCCCAAGTGGAGGGGTATTTAGCGGACAAGAGACCCAGTACTTC. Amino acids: CASSLTFLPSGGVFSGQETQYF.

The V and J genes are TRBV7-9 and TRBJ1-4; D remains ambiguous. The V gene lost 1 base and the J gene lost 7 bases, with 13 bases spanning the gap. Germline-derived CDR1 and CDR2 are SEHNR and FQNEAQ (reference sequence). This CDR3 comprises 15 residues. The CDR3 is CASSLDGGSGEKLFF. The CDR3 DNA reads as TGTGCCAGCAGCTTAGACGGAGGGTCGGGTGAAAAACTGTTTTTT. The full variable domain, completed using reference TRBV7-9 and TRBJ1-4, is DTGVSQNPRHKITKRGQNVTFRCDPISEHNRLYWYRQTLGQGPEFLTYFQNEAQLEKSRLLSDRFSAERPKGSFSTLEIQRTEQGDSAMYLCASSLDGGSGEKLFFGSGTQLSVL.

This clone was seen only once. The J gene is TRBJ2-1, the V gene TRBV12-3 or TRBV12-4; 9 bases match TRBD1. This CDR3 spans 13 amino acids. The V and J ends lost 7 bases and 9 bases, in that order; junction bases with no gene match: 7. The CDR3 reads CASNYRGQVEQFF. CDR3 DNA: TGTGCCAGCAACTACAGGGGGCAGGTTGAGCAGTTCTTC.

For the CDR3, the DNA is TGTGCCAGCAGCTTACGGCTACAAGAGACCCAGTACTTC. This encodes CASSLRLQETQYF. This rearrangement joins TRBV11-2 to TRBJ2-5, with D hard to call. The CDR3 totals 13 residues. CDR1 SGHAT and CDR2 FQNNGV come from the germline V gene. V lost 2 bases to trimming and J lost 2 bases, with 6 bases between them.

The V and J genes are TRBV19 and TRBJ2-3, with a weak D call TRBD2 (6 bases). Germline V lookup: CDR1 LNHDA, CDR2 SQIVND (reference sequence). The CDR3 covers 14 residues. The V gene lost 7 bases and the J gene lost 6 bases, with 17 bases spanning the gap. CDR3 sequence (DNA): TGTGCCAGTAAACAAGGAGGGGAGGTCGATACGCAGTATTTT. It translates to CASKQGGEVDTQYF. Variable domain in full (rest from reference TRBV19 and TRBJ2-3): DGGITQSPKYLFRKEGQNVTLSCEQNLNHDAMYWYRQDPGQGLRLIYYSQIVNDFQKGDIAEGYSVSREKKESFPLTVTSAQKNPTAFYLCASKQGGEVDTQYFGPGTRLTVL.

CDR3 loop: CASSQDSDGYNEQFF. DNA of the CDR3: TGCGCCAGCAGCCAAGATTCCGACGGCTACAATGAGCAGTTCTTC. The V gene is TRBV4-3, the J gene TRBJ2-1; D is ambiguous. CDR1 is LGHNA and CDR2 is YSLEER in the germline V gene. This CDR3 comprises 15 residues. Trimming left V 0 bases short and J 3 bases short, with 9 bases between.

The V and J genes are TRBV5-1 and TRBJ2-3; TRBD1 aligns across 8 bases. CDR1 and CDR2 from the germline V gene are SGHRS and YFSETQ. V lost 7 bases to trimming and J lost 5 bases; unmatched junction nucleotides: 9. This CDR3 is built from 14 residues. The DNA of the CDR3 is TGCGCCAGCTCAGGGGGCGTTCTGGGAGATACGCAGTATTTT. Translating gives CASSGGVLGDTQYF.

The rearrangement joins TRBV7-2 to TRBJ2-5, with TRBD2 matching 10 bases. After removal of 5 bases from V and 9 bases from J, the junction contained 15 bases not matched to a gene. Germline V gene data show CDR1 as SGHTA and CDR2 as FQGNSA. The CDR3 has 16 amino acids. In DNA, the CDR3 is TGTGCCAGCAGCACCCGACTAGCGGGCGGGCAGGTGTCCCAGTACTTC. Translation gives CASSTRLAGGQVSQYF.

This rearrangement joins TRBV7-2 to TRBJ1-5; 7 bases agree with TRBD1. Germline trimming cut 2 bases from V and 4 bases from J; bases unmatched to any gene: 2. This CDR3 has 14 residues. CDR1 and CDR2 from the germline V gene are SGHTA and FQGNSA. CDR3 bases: TGTGCCAGCAGCTTACAACAGGGGAATCAGCCCCAGCATTTT. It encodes CASSLQQGNQPQHF.